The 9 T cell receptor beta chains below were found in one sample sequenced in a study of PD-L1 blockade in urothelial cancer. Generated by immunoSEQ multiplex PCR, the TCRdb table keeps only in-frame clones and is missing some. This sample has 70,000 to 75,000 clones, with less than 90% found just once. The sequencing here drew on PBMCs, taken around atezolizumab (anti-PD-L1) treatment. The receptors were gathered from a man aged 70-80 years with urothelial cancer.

In nucleotides, the CDR3 is TGTGCCAGCGCCGAGGGTTTAGCAGATACGCAGTATTTT. Residues: CASAEGLADTQYF. This sequence joins TRBV11-2 and TRBJ2-3; D perhaps matches TRBD2 (5 bases). The V end lost 8 bases, the J end lost 4 bases, and 13 bases lay between the germline ends. Germline CDR1 reads SGHAT; CDR2 reads FQNNGV. The CDR3 is 13 amino acids.

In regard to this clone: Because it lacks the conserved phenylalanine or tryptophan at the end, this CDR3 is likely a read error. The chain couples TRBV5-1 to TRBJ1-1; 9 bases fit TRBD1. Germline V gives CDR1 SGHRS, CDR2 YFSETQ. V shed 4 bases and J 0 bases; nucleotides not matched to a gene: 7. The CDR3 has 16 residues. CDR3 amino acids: CASSLGQGAMNTEAFL. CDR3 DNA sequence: TGCGCCAGCAGCCTGGGACAGGGAGCTATGAACACTGAAGCTTTCCTT.

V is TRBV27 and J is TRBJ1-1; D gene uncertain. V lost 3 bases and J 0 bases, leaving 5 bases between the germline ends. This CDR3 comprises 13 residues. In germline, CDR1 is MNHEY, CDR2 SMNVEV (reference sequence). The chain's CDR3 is CASSFVLNTEAFF. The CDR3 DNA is TGTGCCAGCAGTTTCGTCCTGAACACTGAAGCTTTCTTT.

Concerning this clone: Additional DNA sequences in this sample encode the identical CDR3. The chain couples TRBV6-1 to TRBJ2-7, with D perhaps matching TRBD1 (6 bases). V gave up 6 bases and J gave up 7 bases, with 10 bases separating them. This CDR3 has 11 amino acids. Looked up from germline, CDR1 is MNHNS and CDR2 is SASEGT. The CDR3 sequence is CASSDRYEQYF. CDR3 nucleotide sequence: TGTGCCAGCAGCGACAGGTATGAGCAGTACTTC.

The CDR3 protein is CASSFGINEKLFF. DNA for the CDR3: TGTGCCAGCAGCTTCGGGATTAATGAAAAACTGTTTTTT. The rearrangement uses TRBV7-9 and TRBJ1-4; D is undetermined. The V gene's germline CDR1 is SEHNR and CDR2 FQNEAQ (reference sequence). Trimming stripped 3 bases from V and 4 bases from J, with 6 bases between. The CDR3 spans 13 residues. Based on the CDR3 plus reference TRBV7-9 and TRBJ1-4, the full variable domain is DTGVSQNPRHKITKRGQNVTFRCDPISEHNRLYWYRQTLGQGPEFLTYFQNEAQLEKSRLLSDRFSAERPKGSFSTLEIQRTEQGDSAMYLCASSFGINEKLFFGSGTQLSVL.

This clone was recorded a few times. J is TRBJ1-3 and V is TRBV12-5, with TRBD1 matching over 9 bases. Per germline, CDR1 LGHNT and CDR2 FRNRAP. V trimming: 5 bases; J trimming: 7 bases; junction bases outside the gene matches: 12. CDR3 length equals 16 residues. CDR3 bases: TGTGCTAGTGGTCCCCCCGGGACAGGGCTCGGTAACACCATATATTTT. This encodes CASGPPGTGLGNTIYF.

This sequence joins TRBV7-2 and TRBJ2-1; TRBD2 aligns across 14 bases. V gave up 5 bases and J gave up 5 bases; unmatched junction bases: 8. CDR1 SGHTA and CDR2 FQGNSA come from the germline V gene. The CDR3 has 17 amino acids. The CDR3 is CASSNRTSGRTNNEQFF. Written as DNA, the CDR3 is TGTGCCAGCAGCAATCGGACTAGCGGGAGGACAAACAATGAGCAGTTCTTC.

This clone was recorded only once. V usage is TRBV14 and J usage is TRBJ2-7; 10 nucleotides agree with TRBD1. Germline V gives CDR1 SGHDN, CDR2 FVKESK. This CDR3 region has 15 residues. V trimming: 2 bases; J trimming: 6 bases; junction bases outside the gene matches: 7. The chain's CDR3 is CASSQLAGQGSEQYF. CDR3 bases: TGTGCCAGCAGCCAACTGGCGGGACAGGGGTCCGAGCAGTACTTC.

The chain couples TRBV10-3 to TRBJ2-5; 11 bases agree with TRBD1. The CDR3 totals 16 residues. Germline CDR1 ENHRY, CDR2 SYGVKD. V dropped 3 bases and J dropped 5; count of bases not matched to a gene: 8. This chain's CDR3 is CAISDRSRDRGETQYF. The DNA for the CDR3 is TGTGCCATCAGTGACCGGTCCCGGGACAGGGGGGAGACCCAGTACTTC.